Listed below are T cell receptor beta chains from one sample, sequenced in a study of T cell responses to AZD1222 COVID-19 vaccine. Using immunoSEQ multiplex PCR, the repertoire was profiled, and TCRdb retains in-frame clones only, with some absent. The sample shows 140,000 to 150,000 clones, approximately 92% of them seen only once. Sample: peripheral blood, taken on day 0 of AZD1222 vaccination. These receptor sequences come from an adult in good health. CDR3s include the opening cysteine and the closing phenylalanine or tryptophan.

J gene: TRBJ1-1
V gene: TRBV28
CDR3 protein: CASSLHINTEAFF

J gene: TRBJ2-7
V gene: TRBV12-3/TRBV12-4
CDR3 protein: CALRDRLREQYF

J gene: TRBJ1-6
V gene: TRBV7-9
CDR3 protein: CASSPGGGVGNSPLHF

J gene: TRBJ2-7
V gene: TRBV19
CDR3 protein: CASSKASTTYEQYF

J gene: TRBJ1-2
V gene: TRBV28
CDR3 protein: CASRYRTGNYGYTF

J gene: TRBJ2-3
V gene: TRBV5-5
CDR3 protein: CASSPGQNTDTQYF

J gene: TRBJ1-1
V gene: TRBV27
CDR3 protein: CASSSEFDVKGEAFF

J gene: TRBJ1-6
V gene: TRBV19
CDR3 protein: CASRTRTGNSPLHF

J gene: TRBJ2-2
V gene: TRBV7-3
CDR3 protein: CASSRWHTDTGELFF

J gene: TRBJ1-5
V gene: TRBV2
CDR3 protein: CASSEKRVGTGLDQPQHF

J gene: TRBJ1-1
V gene: TRBV6-5
CDR3 protein: CASSRVRETEAFF

J gene: TRBJ1-3
V gene: TRBV5-5
CDR3 protein: CASSLWVSRDTIYF

J gene: TRBJ1-5
V gene: TRBV7-9
CDR3 protein: CASSQGTVNSPQHF

J gene: TRBJ2-5
V gene: TRBV6-5
CDR3 protein: CASRTTGAGRTQYF

J gene: TRBJ1-4
V gene: TRBV28
CDR3 protein: CASRLTGTNEKLFF

J gene: TRBJ1-5
V gene: TRBV18
CDR3 protein: CASSPFSGNQPQHF

J gene: TRBJ1-1
V gene: TRBV29-1
CDR3 protein: CSTHRDLNTEAFF

J gene: TRBJ1-4
V gene: TRBV5-4
CDR3 protein: CASRNRDRNEKLFF

J gene: TRBJ2-1
V gene: TRBV7-9
CDR3 protein: CASGGASGGRYNEQFF

J gene: TRBJ1-2
V gene: TRBV13
CDR3 protein: CASTLGLGRGYTF

J gene: TRBJ1-1
V gene: TRBV19
CDR3 protein: CASSPRLAGGRDTEAFF

J gene: TRBJ2-2
V gene: TRBV4-2
CDR3 protein: CASSQPGLAMGTGELFF

J gene: TRBJ1-1
V gene: TRBV7-2
CDR3 protein: CASSSQGGYLNTEAFF

J gene: TRBJ1-2
V gene: TRBV7-9
CDR3 protein: CASSNADRSLNYGYTF

J gene: TRBJ1-2
V gene: TRBV2
CDR3 protein: CASRIRDSNYGYTF

J gene: TRBJ2-3
V gene: TRBV4-1
CDR3 protein: CASSQEGLRPSTDTQYF

J gene: TRBJ1-2
V gene: TRBV19
CDR3 protein: CASSRPGRSNGYTF

J gene: TRBJ1-2
V gene: TRBV12-3/TRBV12-4
CDR3 protein: CASSLGRFYGYTF

J gene: TRBJ2-2
V gene: TRBV6-4
CDR3 protein: CASSATAGSQDTGELFF

J gene: TRBJ2-7
V gene: TRBV6-1
CDR3 protein: CASSEIAGAYEQYF

J gene: TRBJ1-1
V gene: TRBV5-8
CDR3 protein: CASSLAYRRMNTEAFF

J gene: TRBJ2-3
V gene: TRBV7-2
CDR3 protein: CASSFMGQVGTDTQYF

J gene: TRBJ2-7
V gene: TRBV6-1
CDR3 protein: CASSEAFRYEQYF

J gene: TRBJ1-3
V gene: TRBV5-5
CDR3 protein: CASSPRTGSGSGNTIYF

J gene: TRBJ1-1
V gene: TRBV5-1
CDR3 protein: CASSLSRGGNTEAFF

J gene: TRBJ1-4
V gene: TRBV2
CDR3 protein: CASRRETDGLFF

J gene: TRBJ2-7
V gene: TRBV19
CDR3 protein: CASSIGTGGYEQYF

J gene: TRBJ2-2
V gene: TRBV3-1/TRBV3-2
CDR3 protein: CASSQAGLGFTGELFF

J gene: TRBJ2-3
V gene: TRBV19
CDR3 protein: CASSTGLNTDTQYF

J gene: TRBJ2-7
V gene: TRBV10-3
CDR3 protein: CAISGAGTGNSYEQYF

J gene: TRBJ2-2
V gene: TRBV30
CDR3 protein: CAWRRIAGATGELFF

J gene: TRBJ1-5
V gene: TRBV6-5
CDR3 protein: CATNRETHQPQHF

J gene: TRBJ1-5
V gene: TRBV19
CDR3 protein: CASRNLGQFLSNQPQHF

J gene: TRBJ1-1
V gene: TRBV19
CDR3 protein: CASSTRTALATEAFF

J gene: TRBJ2-6
V gene: TRBV5-4
CDR3 protein: CASSLSGANVLTF

J gene: TRBJ1-2
V gene: TRBV30
CDR3 protein: CAWSVQTLRGYTF